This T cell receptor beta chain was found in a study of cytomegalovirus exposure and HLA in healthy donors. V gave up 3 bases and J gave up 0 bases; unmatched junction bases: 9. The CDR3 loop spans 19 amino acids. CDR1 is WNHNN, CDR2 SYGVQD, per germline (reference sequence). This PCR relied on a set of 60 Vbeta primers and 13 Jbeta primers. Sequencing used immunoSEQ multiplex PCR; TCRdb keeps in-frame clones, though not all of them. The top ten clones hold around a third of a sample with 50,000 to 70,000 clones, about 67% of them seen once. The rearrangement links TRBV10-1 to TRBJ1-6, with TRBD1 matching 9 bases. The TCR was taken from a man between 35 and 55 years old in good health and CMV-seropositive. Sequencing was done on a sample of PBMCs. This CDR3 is CASSDRGQGRGSYNSPLHF. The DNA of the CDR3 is TGCGCCAGCAGTGATAGGGGACAGGGAAGGGGCTCCTATAATTCACCCCTCCACTTT.